This T cell receptor beta chain stems from a study of cytomegalovirus exposure and HLA in healthy donors. 13 Jbeta primers and 60 Vbeta primers were used for the PCR. TCRdb's copy holds only in-frame clones and misses some; the assay was immunoSEQ multiplex PCR. The sample has about 140,000 clones, around 83% seen once; the top ten hold roughly 1.2%. Unmatched junction bases numbered 7, after V lost 2 bases and J lost 10 bases. Looked up from germline, CDR1 is SGDLS and CDR2 is YYNGEE. The CDR3 sequence is 14 residues long. Study results and limitations: Per published accounts, TCR beta sequences correctly predicted the HLA-A and HLA-B alleles of most subjects. Most TCR sequences were uncommon, yet certain public TCRs appeared in many donors.

With respect to this clone: Antigen: not known.

V gene TRBV9 combines with J gene TRBJ2-1; 9 bases are a match to TRBD2. This receptor was taken from a male donor in good health and CMV-seropositive. Source material: PBMCs. CDR3 sequence reads: CASSVEAGGGEQFF. DNA of the CDR3: TGTGCCAGCAGCGTCGAAGCGGGAGGAGGCGAGCAGTTCTTC.